This entry concerns a single T cell receptor (beta chain). Its antigen is undetermined. Sequencing was performed with immunoSEQ multiplex PCR; in TCRdb, only in-frame clones are kept and a portion is missing. This table holds roughly 2.6 million clones, over 85% found once. The data originate from a study of shared clonotypes between healthy human individuals. About the research overall: Aged between 18 and 49, the donors were a couple of women and three men.

Study findings and constraints: The four-donor shared clonotypes exceeded non-shared clonotypes in generation probability, with non-shared ones scoring lower. Naive CD4 clonotypes overlapped across several donors at approximately 5.5%.

This receptor was identified in a man between 18 and 29 years old in good health. The sequenced sample was naive CD4+ T cells sorted from blood. The subset here: CD45RA+ positively selected.

The CDR3 reads CSASRWEQFF. Here the CDR3 DNA reads TGCAGTGCTAGTAGGTGGGAGCAGTTCTTC. The chain is built from TRBV20-1 and TRBJ2-1; no definite D call. The CDR3 has 10 amino acids. Germline CDR1 reads DFQATT; CDR2 reads SNEGSKA (reference sequence). Trimming cost V 3 bases and J 10 bases, with 7 bases left between them.